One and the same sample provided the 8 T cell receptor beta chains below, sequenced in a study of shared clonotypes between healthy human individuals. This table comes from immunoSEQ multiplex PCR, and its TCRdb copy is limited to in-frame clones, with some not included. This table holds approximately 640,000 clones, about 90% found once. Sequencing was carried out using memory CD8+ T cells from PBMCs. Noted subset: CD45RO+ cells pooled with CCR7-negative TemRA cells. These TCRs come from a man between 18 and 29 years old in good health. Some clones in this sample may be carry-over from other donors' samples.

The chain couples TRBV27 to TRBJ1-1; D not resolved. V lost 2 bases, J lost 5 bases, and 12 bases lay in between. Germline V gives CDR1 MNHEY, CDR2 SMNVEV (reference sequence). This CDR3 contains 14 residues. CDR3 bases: TGTGCCAGCAGTTTACGGGAAGGAGGAACTGAAGCTTTCTTT. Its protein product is CASSLREGGTEAFF.

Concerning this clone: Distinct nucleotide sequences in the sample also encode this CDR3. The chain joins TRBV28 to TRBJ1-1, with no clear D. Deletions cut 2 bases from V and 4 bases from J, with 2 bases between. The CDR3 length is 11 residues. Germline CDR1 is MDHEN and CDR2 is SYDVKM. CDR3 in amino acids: CASSLSTEAFF. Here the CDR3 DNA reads TGTGCCAGCAGTTTAAGCACTGAAGCTTTCTTT.

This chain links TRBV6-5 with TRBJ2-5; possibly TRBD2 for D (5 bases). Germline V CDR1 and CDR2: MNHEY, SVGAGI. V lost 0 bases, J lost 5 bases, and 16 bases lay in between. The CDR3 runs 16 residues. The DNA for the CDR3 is TGTGCCAGCAGTTACTCGTTGGGCGCTAGCTCCGAGACCCAGTACTTC. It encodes CASSYSLGASSETQYF.

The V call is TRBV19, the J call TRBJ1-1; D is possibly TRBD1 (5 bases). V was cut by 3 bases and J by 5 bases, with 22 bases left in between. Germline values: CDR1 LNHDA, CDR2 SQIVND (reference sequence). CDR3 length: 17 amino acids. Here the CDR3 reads CASSIKDLTDLHTEAFF. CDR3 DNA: TGTGCCAGTAGTATTAAGGATCTGACAGACCTACATACTGAAGCTTTCTTT.

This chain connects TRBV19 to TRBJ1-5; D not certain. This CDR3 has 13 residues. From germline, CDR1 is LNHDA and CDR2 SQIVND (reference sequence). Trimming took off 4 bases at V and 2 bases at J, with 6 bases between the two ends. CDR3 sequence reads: CASSKKGNQPQHF. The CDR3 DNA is TGTGCCAGTAGTAAAAAGGGCAATCAGCCCCAGCATTTT.

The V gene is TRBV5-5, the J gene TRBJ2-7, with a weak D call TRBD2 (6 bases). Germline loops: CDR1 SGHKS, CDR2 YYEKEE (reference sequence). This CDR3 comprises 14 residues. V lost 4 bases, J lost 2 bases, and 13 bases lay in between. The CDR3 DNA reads TGTGCCAGCAGCCATCCGGGACTCCCCTACGAGCAGTACTTC. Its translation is CASSHPGLPYEQYF.

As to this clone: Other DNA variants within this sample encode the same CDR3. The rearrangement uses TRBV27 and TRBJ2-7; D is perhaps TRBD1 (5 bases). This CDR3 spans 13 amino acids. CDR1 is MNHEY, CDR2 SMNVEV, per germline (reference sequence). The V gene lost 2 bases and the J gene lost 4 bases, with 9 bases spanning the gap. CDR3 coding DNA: TGTGCCAGCAGTTTAGGGGCAGGGTACGAGCAGTACTTC. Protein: CASSLGAGYEQYF.

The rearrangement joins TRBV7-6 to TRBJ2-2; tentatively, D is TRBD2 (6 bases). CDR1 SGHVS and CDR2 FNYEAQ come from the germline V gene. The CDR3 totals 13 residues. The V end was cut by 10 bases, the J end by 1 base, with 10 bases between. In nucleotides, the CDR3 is TGTGCCACTATGGGGGGGAACACCGGGGAGCTGTTTTTT. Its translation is CATMGGNTGELFF.